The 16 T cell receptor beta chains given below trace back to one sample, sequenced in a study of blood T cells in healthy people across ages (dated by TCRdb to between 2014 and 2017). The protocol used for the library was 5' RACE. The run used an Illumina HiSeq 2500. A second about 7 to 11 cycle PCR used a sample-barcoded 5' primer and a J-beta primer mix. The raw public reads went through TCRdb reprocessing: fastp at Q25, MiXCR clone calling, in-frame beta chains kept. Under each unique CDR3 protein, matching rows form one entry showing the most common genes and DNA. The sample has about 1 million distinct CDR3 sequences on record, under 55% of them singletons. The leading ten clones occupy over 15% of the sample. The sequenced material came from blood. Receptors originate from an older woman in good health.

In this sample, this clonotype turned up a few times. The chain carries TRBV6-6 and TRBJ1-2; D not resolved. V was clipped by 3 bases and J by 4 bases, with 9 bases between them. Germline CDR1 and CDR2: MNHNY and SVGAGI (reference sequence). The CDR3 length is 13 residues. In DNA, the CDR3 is TGTGCCAGCAGTTATCCTCAGCTCTATGGCTACACCTTC. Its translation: CASSYPQLYGYTF.

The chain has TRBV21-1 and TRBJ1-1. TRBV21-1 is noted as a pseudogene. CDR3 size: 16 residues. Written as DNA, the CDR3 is TGTGCCAGCAGCAATTACAGTGCAACCCTGAACACTGAAGCTTTCTTT. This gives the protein CASSNYSATLNTEAFF.

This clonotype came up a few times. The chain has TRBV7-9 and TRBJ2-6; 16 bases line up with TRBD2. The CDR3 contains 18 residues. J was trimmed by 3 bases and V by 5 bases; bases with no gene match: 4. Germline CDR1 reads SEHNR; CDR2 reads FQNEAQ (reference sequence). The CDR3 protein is CASSLGTSGRGGANVLTF. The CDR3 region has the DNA TGTGCCAGCAGCCTAGGGACTAGCGGGAGGGGTGGGGCCAACGTCCTGACTTTC.

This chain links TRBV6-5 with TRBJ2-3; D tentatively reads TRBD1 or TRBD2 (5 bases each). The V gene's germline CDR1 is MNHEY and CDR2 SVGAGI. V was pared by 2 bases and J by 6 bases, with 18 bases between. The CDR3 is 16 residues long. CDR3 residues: CASSYISWGRRDTQYF. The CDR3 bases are TGTGCCAGCAGTTACATTAGTTGGGGCCGGAGGGATACGCAGTATTTT.

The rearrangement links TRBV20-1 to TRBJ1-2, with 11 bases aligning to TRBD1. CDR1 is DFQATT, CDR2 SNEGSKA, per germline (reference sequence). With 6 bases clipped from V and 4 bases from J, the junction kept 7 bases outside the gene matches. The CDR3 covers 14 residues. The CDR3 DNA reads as TGCAGTGCAACCGGGACAGGGGGGAGCTATGGCTACACCTTC. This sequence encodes CSATGTGGSYGYTF.

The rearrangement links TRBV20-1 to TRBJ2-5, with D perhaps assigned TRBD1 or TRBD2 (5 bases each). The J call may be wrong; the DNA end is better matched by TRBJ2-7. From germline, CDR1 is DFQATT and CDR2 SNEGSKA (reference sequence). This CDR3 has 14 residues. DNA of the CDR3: TGCAGTGCTAGAGATCTGAACGGGACGGGCGAGCAGTACTTC. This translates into CSARDLNGTGEQYF.

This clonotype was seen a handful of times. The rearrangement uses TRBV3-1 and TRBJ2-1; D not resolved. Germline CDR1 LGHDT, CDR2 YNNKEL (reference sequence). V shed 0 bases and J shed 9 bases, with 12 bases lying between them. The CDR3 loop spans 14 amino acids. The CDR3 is CASSQDPEAGEQFF. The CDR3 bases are TGTGCCAGCAGCCAAGATCCCGAAGCTGGTGAGCAGTTCTTC.

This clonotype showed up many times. The CDR3 coding sequence is TGCAGTGCTGACGGACAGGGGCGGGATACGCAGTATTTT. It yields the protein CSADGQGRDTQYF. The gene calls are TRBV20-1 and TRBJ2-3, with TRBD1 matching 9 bases. V was clipped by 5 bases and J by 6 bases; unmatched bases: 6. The CDR3 loop spans 13 amino acids. The germline V gene has CDR1 DFQATT and CDR2 SNEGSKA (reference sequence).

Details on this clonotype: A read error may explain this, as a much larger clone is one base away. The CDR3: CASSFSGPSSYGQYF. CDR3 DNA sequence: TGTGCCAGCAGCTTTAGCGGGCCTAGCTCCTACGGGCAGTACTTC. J is TRBJ2-7 and V is TRBV7-2; TRBD2 matches 7 bases. The germline V gene encodes CDR1 SGHTA and CDR2 FQGNSA. This CDR3 comprises 15 residues.

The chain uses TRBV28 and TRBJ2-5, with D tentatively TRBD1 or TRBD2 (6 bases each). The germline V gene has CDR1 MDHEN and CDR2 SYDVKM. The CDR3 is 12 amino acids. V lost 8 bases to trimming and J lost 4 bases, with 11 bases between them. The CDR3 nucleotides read TGTGCCAGCTGGGGGGCTGGAGAGACCCAGTACTTC. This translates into CASWGAGETQYF. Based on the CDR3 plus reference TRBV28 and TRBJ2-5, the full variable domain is DVKVTQSSRYLVKRTGEKVFLECVQDMDHENMFWYRQDPGLGLRLIYFSYDVKMKEKGDIPEGYSVSREKKERFSLILESASTNQTSMYLCASWGAGETQYFGPGTRLLVL.

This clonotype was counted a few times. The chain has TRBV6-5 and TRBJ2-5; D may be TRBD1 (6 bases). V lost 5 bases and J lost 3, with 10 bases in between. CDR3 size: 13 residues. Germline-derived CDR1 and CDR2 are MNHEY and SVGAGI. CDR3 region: CASSAWTEETQYF. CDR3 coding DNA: TGTGCCAGCAGTGCTTGGACAGAAGAGACCCAGTACTTC.

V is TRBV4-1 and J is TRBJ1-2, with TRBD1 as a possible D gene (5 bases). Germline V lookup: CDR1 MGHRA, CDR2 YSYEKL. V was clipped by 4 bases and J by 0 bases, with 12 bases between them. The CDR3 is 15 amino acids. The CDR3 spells CASSRERTPNYGYTF. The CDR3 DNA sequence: TGCGCCAGCAGCCGGGAACGGACACCTAACTATGGCTACACCTTC.

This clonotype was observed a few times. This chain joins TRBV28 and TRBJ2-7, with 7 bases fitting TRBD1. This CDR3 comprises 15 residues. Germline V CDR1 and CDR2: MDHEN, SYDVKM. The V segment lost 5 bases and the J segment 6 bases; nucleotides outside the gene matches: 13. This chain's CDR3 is CASSPTRDSYCEQYF. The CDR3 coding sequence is TGTGCCAGCAGTCCCACCCGGGACAGCTACTGCGAGCAGTACTTC.

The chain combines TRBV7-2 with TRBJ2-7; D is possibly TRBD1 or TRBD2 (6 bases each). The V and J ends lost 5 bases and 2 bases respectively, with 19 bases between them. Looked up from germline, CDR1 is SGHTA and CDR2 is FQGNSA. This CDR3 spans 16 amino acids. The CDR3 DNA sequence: TGTGCCAGCAGCCCCCATTGGGGGGACATTGCCTACGAGCAGTACTTC. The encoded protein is CASSPHWGDIAYEQYF.

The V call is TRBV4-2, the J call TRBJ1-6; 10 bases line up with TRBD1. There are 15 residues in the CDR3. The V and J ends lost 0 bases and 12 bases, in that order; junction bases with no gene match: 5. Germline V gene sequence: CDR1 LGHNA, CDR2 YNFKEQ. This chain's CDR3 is CASSQDGTGDEPLHF. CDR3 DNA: TGTGCCAGCAGCCAAGATGGGACAGGGGACGAACCCCTCCACTTT.

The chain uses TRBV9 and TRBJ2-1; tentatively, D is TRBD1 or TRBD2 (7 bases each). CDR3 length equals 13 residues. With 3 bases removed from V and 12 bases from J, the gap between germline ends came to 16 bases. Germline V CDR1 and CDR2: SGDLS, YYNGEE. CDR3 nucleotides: TGTGCCAGCAGCGAGGGGGCTTGGGGGGGGCAGTTCTTC. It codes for CASSEGAWGGQFF.